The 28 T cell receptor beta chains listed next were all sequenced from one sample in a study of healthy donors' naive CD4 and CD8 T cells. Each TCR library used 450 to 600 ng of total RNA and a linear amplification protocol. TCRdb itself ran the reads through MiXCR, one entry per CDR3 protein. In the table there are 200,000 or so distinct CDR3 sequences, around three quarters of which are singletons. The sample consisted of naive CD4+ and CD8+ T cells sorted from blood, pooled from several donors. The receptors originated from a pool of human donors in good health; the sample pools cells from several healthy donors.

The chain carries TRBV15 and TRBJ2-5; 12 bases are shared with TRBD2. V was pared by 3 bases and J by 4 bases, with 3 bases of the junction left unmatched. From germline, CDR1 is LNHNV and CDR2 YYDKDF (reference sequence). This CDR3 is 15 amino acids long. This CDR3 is CATSSRLAGAETQYF. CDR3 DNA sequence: TGTGCCACCAGCAGCCGACTAGCGGGGGCAGAGACCCAGTACTTC. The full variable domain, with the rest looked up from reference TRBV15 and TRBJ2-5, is DAMVIQNPRYQVTQFGKPVTLSCSQTLNHNVMYWYQQKSSQAPKLLFHYYDKDFNNEADTPDNFQSRRPNTSFCFLDIRSPGLGDTAMYLCATSSRLAGAETQYFGPGTRLLVL.

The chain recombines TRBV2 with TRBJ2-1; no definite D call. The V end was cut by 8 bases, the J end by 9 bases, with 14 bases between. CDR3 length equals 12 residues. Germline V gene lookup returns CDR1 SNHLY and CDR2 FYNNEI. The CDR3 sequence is CASGRIKAEQFF. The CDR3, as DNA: TGTGCCAGCGGCCGTATTAAGGCTGAGCAGTTCTTC.

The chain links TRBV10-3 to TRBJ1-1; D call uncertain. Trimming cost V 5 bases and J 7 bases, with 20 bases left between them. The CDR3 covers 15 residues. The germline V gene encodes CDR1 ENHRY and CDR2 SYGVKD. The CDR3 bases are TGTGCCATCAGTCCTGACGAGGGCCCAGAGGGTGAAGCTTTCTTT. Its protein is CAISPDEGPEGEAFF.

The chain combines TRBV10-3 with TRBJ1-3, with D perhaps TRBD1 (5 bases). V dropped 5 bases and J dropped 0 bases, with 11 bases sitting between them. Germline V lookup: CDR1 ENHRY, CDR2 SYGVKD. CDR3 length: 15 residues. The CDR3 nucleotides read TGTGCCATCAGTTTTGAGGGGCTCTCTGGAAACACCATATATTTT. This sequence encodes CAISFEGLSGNTIYF.

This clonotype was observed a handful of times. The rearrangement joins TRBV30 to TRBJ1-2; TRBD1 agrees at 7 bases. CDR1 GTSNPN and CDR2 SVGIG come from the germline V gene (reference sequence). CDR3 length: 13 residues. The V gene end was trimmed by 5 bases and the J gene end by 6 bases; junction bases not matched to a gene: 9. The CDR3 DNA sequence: TGTGCCTGGGGCCCGGGACAGATGAATGGCTACACCTTC. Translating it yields CAWGPGQMNGYTF.

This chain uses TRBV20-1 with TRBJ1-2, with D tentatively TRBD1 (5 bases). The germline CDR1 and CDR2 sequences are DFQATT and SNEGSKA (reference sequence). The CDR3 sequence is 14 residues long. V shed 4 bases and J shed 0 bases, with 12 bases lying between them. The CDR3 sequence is CSAIHTGSNYGYTF. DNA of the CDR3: TGCAGTGCTATCCATACAGGTTCTAACTATGGCTACACCTTC.

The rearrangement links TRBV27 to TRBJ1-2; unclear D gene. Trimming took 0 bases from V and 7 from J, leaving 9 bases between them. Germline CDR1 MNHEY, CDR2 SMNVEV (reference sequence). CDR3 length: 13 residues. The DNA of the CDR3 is TGTGCCAGCAGTTTATCAGTCCGAGCTGGCTACACCTTC. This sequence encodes CASSLSVRAGYTF.

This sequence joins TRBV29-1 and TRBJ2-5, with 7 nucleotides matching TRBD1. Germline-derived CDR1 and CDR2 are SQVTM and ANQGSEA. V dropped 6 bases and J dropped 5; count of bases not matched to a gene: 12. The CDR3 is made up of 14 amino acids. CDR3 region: CSVVTDRVAETQYF. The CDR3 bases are TGCAGCGTAGTTACCGACAGGGTTGCCGAGACCCAGTACTTC.

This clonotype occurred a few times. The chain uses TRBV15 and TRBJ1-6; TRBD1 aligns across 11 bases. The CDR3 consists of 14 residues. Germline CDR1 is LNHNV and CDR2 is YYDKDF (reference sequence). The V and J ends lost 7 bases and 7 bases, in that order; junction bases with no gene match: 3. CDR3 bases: TGTGCCACCAAACGGGACAGGGGGAATTCACCCCTCCACTTT. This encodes CATKRDRGNSPLHF.

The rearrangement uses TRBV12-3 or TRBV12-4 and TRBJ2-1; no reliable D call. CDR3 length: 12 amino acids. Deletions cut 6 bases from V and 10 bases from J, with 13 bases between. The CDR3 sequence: CASRFPSREQFF. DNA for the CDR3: TGTGCCAGCAGATTCCCCTCACGGGAGCAGTTCTTC.

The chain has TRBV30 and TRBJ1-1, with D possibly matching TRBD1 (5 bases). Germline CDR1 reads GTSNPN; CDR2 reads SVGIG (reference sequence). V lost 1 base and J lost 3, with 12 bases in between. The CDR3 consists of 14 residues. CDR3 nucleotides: TGTGCCTGGAGTGGGAGGCAGGGCCACACTGAAGCTTTCTTT. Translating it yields CAWSGRQGHTEAFF. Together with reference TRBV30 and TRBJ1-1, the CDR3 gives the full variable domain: SQTIHQWPATLVQPVGSPLSLECTVEGTSNPNLYWYRQAAGRGLQLLFYSVGIGQISSEVPQNLSASRPQDRQFILSSKKLLLSDSGFYLCAWSGRQGHTEAFFGQGTRLTVV.

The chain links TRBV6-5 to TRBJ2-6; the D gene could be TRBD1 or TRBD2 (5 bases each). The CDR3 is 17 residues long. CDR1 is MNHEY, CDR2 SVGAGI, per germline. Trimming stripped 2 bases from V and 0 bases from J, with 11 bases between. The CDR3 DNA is TGTGCCAGCAGTTACATTGGGACGGGCTCTGGGGCCAACGTCCTGACTTTC. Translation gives CASSYIGTGSGANVLTF.

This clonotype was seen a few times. CDR3 DNA sequence: TGTGCCAGCAGACGGGACTCCACAGATACGCAGTATTTT. Translation gives CASRRDSTDTQYF. The gene calls are TRBV6-5 and TRBJ2-3; a possible D gene is TRBD2 (6 bases). CDR1 and CDR2 from the germline V gene are MNHEY and SVGAGI. Trimming stripped 6 bases from V and 2 bases from J, with 9 bases between. This CDR3 contains 13 residues.

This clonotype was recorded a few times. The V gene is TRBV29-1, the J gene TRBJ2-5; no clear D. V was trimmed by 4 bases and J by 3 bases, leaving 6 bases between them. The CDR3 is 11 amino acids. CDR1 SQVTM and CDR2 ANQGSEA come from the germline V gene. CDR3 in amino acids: CSVGQEETQYF. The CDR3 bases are TGCAGCGTTGGGCAGGAAGAGACCCAGTACTTC.

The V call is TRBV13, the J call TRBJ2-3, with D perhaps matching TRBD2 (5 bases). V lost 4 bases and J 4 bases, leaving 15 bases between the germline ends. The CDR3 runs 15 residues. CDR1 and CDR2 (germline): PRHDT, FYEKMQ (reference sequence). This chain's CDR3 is CASSWNSGGADTQYF. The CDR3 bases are TGTGCCAGCAGCTGGAATAGTGGAGGTGCAGATACGCAGTATTTT.

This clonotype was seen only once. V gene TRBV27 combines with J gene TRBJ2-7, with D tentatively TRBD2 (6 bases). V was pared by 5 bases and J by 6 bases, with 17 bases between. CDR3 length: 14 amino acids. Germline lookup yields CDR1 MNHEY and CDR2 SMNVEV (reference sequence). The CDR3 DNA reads TGTGCCAGCAGTCCCTCGGCGGTCGGGGGCGAGCAGTACTTC. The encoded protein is CASSPSAVGGEQYF.

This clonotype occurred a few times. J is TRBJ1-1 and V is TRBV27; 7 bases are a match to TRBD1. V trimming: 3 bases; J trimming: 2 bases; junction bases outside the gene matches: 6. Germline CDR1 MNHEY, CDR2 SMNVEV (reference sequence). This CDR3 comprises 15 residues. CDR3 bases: TGTGCCAGCAGTTTCCGCGGGACAGCAAACACTGAAGCTTTCTTT. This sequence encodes CASSFRGTANTEAFF.

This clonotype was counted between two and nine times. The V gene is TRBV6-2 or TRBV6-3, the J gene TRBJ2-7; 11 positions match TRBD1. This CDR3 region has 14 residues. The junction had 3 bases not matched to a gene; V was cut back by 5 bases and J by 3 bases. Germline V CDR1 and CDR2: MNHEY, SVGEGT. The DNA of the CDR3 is TGTGCCAGCAGTCGGACAGGGGGCAGCTACGAGCAGTACTTC. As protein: CASSRTGGSYEQYF.

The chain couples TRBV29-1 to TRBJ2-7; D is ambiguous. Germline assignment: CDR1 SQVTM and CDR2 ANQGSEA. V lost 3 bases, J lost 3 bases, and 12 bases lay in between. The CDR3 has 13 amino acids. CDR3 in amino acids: CSVEVTDSYEQYF. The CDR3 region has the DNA TGCAGCGTTGAGGTAACAGATAGCTACGAGCAGTACTTC.

Here the CDR3 reads CASSPWQGIGNQPQHF. As DNA, the CDR3 is TGTGCCAGCAGTCCTTGGCAGGGGATCGGCAATCAGCCCCAGCATTTT. The chain recombines TRBV27 with TRBJ1-5, with D perhaps TRBD1 (6 bases). In germline, CDR1 is MNHEY, CDR2 SMNVEV (reference sequence). V lost 5 bases and J lost 2, with 16 bases in between. This CDR3 has 16 residues.

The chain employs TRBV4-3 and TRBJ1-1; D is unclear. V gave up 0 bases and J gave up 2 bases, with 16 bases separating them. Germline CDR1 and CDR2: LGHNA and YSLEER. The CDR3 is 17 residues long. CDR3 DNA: TGCGCCAGCAGCCAAGATTATTTAGGCCGGCAAAACACTGAAGCTTTCTTT. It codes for CASSQDYLGRQNTEAFF.

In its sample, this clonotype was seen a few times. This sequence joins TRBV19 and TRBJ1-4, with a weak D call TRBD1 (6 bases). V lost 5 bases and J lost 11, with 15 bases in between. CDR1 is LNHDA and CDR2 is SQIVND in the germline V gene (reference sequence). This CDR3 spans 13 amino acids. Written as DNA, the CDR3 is TGTGCCAGTAGTGTCTCAGGGGCGCCGAAACTGTTTTTT. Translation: CASSVSGAPKLFF.

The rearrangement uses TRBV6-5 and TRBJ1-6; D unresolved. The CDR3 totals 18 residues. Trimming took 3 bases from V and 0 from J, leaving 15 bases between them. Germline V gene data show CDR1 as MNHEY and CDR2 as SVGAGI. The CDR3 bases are TGTGCCAGCAGTTATTCAGGTGGATGGGGCTCCTATAATTCACCCCTCCACTTT. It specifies CASSYSGGWGSYNSPLHF.

The CDR3 coding sequence is TGTGCCACCGGGCCGGGTACTCCCCAGCCCCAGCATTTT. As protein: CATGPGTPQPQHF. V gene TRBV19 combines with J gene TRBJ1-5, with D unresolved. Trimming shortened V by 10 bases and J by 7 bases, and 17 bases separated the two germline ends. This CDR3 spans 13 amino acids. The germline CDR1 and CDR2 sequences are LNHDA and SQIVND (reference sequence).

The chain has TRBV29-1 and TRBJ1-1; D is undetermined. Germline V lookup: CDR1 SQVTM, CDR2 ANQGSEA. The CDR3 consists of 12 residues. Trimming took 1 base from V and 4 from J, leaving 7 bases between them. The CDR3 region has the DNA TGCAGCGTTGAAGTTTACGGCACTGAAGCTTTCTTT. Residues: CSVEVYGTEAFF. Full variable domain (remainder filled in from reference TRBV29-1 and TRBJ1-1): SAVISQKPSRDICQRGTSLTIQCQVDSQVTMMFWYRQQPGQSLTLIATANQGSEATYESGFVIDKFPISRPNLTFSTLTVSNMSPEDSSIYLCSVEVYGTEAFFGQGTRLTVV.

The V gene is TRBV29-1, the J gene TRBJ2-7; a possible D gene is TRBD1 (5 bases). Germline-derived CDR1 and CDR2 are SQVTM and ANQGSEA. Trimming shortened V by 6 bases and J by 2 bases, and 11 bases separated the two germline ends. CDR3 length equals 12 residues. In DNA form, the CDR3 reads TGCAGCGTCGAGACAGAGACCTACGAGCAGTACTTC. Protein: CSVETETYEQYF.

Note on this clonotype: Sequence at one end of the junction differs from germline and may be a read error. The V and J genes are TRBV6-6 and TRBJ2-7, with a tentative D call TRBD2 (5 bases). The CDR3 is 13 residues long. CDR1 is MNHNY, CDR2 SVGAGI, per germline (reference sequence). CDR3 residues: CASSYRGSYEQHF. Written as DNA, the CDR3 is TGTGCCAGCAGTTACCGAGGGTCCTACGAGCAGCACTTC.

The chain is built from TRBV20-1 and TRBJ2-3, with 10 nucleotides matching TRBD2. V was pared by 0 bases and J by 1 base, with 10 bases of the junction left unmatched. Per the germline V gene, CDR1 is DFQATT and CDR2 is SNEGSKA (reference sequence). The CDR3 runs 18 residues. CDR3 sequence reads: CSARDTSGARPGTDTQYF. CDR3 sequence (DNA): TGCAGTGCTAGAGACACTAGCGGGGCCCGCCCCGGCACAGATACGCAGTATTTT.